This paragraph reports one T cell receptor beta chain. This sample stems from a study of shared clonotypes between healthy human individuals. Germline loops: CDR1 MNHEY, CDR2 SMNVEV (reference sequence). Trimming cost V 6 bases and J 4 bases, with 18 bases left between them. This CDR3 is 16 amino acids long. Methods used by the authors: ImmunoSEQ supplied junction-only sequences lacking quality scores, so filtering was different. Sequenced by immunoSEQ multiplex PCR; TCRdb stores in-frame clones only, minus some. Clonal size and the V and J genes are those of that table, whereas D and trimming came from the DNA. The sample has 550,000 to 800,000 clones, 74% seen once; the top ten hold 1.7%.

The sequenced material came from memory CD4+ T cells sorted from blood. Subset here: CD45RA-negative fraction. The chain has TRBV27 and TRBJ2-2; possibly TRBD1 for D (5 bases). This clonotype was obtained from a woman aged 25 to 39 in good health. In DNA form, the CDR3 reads TGTGCCAGCAGATACCGGACAAATCCTGGCACCGGGGAGCTGTTTTTT. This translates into CASRYRTNPGTGELFF.